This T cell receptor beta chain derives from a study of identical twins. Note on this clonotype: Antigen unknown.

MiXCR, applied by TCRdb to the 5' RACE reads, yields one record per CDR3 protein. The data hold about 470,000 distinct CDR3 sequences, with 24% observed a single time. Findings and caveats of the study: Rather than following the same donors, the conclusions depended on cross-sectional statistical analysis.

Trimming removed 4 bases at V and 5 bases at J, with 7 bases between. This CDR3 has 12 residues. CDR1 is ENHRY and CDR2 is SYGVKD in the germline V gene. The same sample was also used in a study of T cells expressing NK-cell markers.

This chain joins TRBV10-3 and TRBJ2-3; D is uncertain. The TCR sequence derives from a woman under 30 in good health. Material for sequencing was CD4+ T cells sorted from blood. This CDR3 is CAISGLGDTQYF. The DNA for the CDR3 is TGTGCCATCAGTGGTTTAGGAGATACGCAGTATTTT.